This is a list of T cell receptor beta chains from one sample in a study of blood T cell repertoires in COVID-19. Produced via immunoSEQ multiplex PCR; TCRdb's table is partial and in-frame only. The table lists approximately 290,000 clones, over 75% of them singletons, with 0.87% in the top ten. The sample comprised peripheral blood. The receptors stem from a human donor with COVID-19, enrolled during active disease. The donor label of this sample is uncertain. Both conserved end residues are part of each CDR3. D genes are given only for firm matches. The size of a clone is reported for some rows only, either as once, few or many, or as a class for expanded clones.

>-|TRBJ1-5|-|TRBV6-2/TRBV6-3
TGTGCCAGCAGTCCGGCAGGTAATGGGCCCCAGCATTTT
CASSPAGNGPQHF
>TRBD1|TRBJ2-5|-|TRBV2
TGTGCCAGCAGTGTGGACAGGGGTCCGGGGACCCAGTACTTC
CASSVDRGPGTQYF
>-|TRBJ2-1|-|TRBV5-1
TGCGCCAGCAGCTTGAGCGGCGGGAACTCCTACAATGAGCAGTTCTTC
CASSLSGGNSYNEQFF
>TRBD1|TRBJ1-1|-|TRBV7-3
TGTGCCAGCAGCATCCGGGACAGGAACACTGAAGCTTTCTTT
CASSIRDRNTEAFF
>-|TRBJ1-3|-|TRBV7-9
TGTGCCAGCAGCTTAGGGCTAGAACCTTCTGGAAACACCATATATTTT
CASSLGLEPSGNTIYF
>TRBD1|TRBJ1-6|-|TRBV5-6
TGTGCCAGCAGCTATATGACAGGGCACTCACCCCTCCACTTT
CASSYMTGHSPLHF
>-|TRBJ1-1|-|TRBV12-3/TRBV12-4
TGTGCCAGCACCCCGGACAGGAACACTGAAGCTTTCTTT
CASTPDRNTEAFF
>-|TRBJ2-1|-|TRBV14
TGTGCCAGCAGTACAAGTACCAATGAGCAGTTCTTC
CASSTSTNEQFF
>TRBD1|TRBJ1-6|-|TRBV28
TGTGCCAGCAGTTTGGACAGGGAAGGGTCACCCCTCCACTTT
CASSLDREGSPLHF
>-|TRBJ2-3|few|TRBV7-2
TGTGCCAGCAGCTCCGGGACTAGCACAGATACGCAGTATTTT
CASSSGTSTDTQYF
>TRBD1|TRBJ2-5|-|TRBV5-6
TGTGCCAGCAGCTTGGTTCAGGGGGCAGAGACCCAGTACTTC
CASSLVQGAETQYF
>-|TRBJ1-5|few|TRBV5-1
TGCGCCAGCAGCTTGGGGCACCTGCCGTTTCAGCCCCAGCATTTT
CASSLGHLPFQPQHF
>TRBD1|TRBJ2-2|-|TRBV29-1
TGCAGCGTGACAGGGGTGGCGACCGGGGAGCTGTTTTTT
CSVTGVATGELFF
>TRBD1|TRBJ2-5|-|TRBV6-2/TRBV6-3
TGTGCCAGCAGTTCAGGGGGGACCCAGTACTTC
CASSSGGTQYF
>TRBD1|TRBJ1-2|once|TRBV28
TGTGCCAGCAGTAACCACCTGGGACAGGGGAGAAGCTACACCTTC
CASSNHLGQGRSYTF
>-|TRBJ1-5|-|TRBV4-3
TGCGCCAGCAGCCAAGCTGTCGGGATTAGCAATCAGCCCCAGCATTTT
CASSQAVGISNQPQHF
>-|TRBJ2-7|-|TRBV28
TGTGCCAGCACCGACACGGTCTTCTACGAGCAGTACTTC
CASTDTVFYEQYF
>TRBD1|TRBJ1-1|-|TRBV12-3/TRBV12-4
TGTGCCAGCAGTTTGACAGGGCACACTGAAGCTTTCTTT
CASSLTGHTEAFF